What follows describes a single T cell receptor beta chain. Method: immunoSEQ multiplex PCR; TCRdb's copy keeps in-frame clones and lacks some. This sample has nearly 350,000 clones; about 90% occur once, and the top ten carry around 3.5%. The germline gives CDR1 SGHDT, CDR2 YYEEEE. With V trimmed by 2 bases and J by 7 bases, 4 bases remained unmatched. This CDR3 contains 13 residues. These data originate in a study of blood T cell repertoires in COVID-19. This sequence joins TRBV5-6 and TRBJ1-1, with TRBD1 matching over 8 bases. The TCR sequence derives from a woman younger than 35 who had recovered from COVID-19. The sequenced sample consisted of peripheral blood. The CDR3 sequence: CASSLGTGGEAFF. The CDR3 DNA is TGTGCCAGCAGCTTAGGGACAGGAGGTGAAGCTTTCTTT. Full variable domain (rest looked up from reference TRBV5-6 and TRBJ1-1): DAGVTQSPTHLIKTRGQQVTLRCSPKSGHDTVSWYQQALGQGPQFIFQYYEEEERQRGNFPDRFSGHQFPNYSSELNVNALLLGDSALYLCASSLGTGGEAFFGQGTRLTVV.